A selection of T cell receptor beta chains follows, all from one sample in a study of T cells after yellow fever vaccination. One entry per CDR3 protein results from TCRdb running MiXCR on the 5' RACE reads. The data contain 110,000 or so distinct CDR3 sequences, 7.2% of them singletons. The sample was CD4+ T cells sorted from PBMCs, taken about 41 days after the first yellow fever vaccination. The receptors here all came from a man between 18 and 35 years old who received the YFV17D yellow fever vaccine. Both conserved end residues are part of each CDR3. The D gene is left open where the match is weak. Where a row states a size, it is once, few, many or the class of an expanded clone; other rows omit it.

J | V | size | D | DNA | CDR3
TRBJ2-2 | TRBV24-1 | many | TRBD1 | TGTGCCACCAGTGATTCGCCCGGACAGGGCGAGAACACCGGGGAGCTGTTTTTT | CATSDSPGQGENTGELFF
TRBJ2-1 | TRBV7-2 | many | NA | TGTGCCAGCAGCTTCTTCTCGTCCTACAATGAGCAGTTCTTC | CASSFFSSYNEQFF
TRBJ1-6 | TRBV5-6 | NA | NA | TGTGCCAGCAACACGGACGGCTACAAGTCACCCCTCCACTTT | CASNTDGYKSPLHF
TRBJ2-5 | TRBV5-4 | many | NA | TGTGCCAGCAGCGGGGGATCCCAAGAGACCCAGTACTTC | CASSGGSQETQYF
TRBJ2-2 | TRBV7-3 | many | NA | TGTGCCAGCAGCTTAACAGAAAGGGGCACCGGGGAGCTGTTTTTT | CASSLTERGTGELFF
TRBJ1-2 | TRBV29-1 | many | TRBD1 | TGCAGCGCGGGCAGGGGGCCGCTGGGGACCTATGGCTACACCTTC | CSAGRGPLGTYGYTF
TRBJ1-1 | TRBV10-3 | many | NA | TGTGCCATTCAGGTGAACACTGAAGCTTTCTTT | CAIQVNTEAFF
TRBJ2-2 | TRBV18 | few | NA | TGTGCCAGCTCACCAGGGGACATTGGGAACGCCGGGGAGCTGTTTTTT | CASSPGDIGNAGELFF
TRBJ1-1 | TRBV6-5 | many | NA | TGTGCCAGCAGTTACGATCGGTCTCAGGGGACTGAAGCTTTCTTT | CASSYDRSQGTEAFF
TRBJ2-7 | TRBV2 | many | TRBD1 | TGTGCCAGCAGGGACAGGGGGAATGACGAGCAGTACTTC | CASRDRGNDEQYF
TRBJ2-5 | TRBV6-2/TRBV6-3 | many | TRBD2 | TGTGCCAGCAGTTCGACTAGCGACGAAGAGACCCAGTACTTC | CASSSTSDEETQYF
TRBJ2-6 | TRBV5-1 | many | TRBD1 | TGCGCCAGCAGCCCCCAGACAGGGTTGGCCAACGTCCTGACTTTC | CASSPQTGLANVLTF
TRBJ1-1 | TRBV20-1 | many | NA | TGCAGTGCTAGAGATGGACGGATGAACACTGAAGCTTTCTTT | CSARDGRMNTEAFF
TRBJ1-2 | TRBV14 | many | NA | TGTGCCAGCAGTGAGCGAGGGGTAGGCTACACCTTC | CASSERGVGYTF
TRBJ1-1 | TRBV29-1 | many | NA | TGCAGCGTTGATGGCGGGTCCGTGGCTGAAGCTTTCTTT | CSVDGGSVAEAFF
TRBJ2-1 | TRBV5-4 | many | TRBD1 | TGTGCCAGCAGCCAAGGGACAGCCCCTGCCAATGAGCAGTTCTTC | CASSQGTAPANEQFF
TRBJ2-3 | TRBV5-1 | few | TRBD1 | TGCGCCAGCAGCGCGACAGGGGACCCTATGAATACGCAGTATTTT | CASSATGDPMNTQYF
TRBJ1-5 | TRBV4-1 | many | NA | TGCGCCAGCAGACCTACAGGGCATGGCAATCAGCCCCAGCATTTT | CASRPTGHGNQPQHF
TRBJ2-1 | TRBV7-2 | NA | TRBD2 | TGTGCCAGCAGCCCGGGACTAGCGGGGGCCGATGAGCAGTTCTTC | CASSPGLAGADEQFF
TRBJ1-1 | TRBV5-1 | few | NA | TGCGCCAGCAGCTTGGAGTCTGAAGCTTTCTTT | CASSLESEAFF
TRBJ2-7 | TRBV10-3 | many | NA | TGTGCCATCAGTGAGTCTCAGTTTGGGGAGCAGTACTTC | CAISESQFGEQYF
TRBJ2-3 | TRBV11-2 | medium-sized | TRBD1 | TGTGCCAGCGCTTGGACAGGGCTTGCAGATACGCAGTATTTT | CASAWTGLADTQYF
TRBJ1-1 | TRBV10-3 | many | NA | TGTGCCATCAGTGGGGGGACTGAAGCTTTCTTT | CAISGGTEAFF
TRBJ2-5 | TRBV20-1 | NA | NA | TGCAGTGCTAGGGGCAGACAAGAGACCCAGTACTTC | CSARGRQETQYF
TRBJ2-6 | TRBV5-1 | many | NA | TGCGCCAGCAGCTTAGGGGGACTGGAGACCTCTGGGGCCAACGTCCTGACTTTC | CASSLGGLETSGANVLTF
TRBJ2-3 | TRBV7-3 | many | TRBD2 | TGTGCCAGCAGTCCGACTAGCGGGGGATTGCGTACAGATACGCAGTATTTT | CASSPTSGGLRTDTQYF
TRBJ1-1 | TRBV6-4 | many | NA | TGTGCCAGCAGTGACCCACTAGGGGATTTGAACACTGAAGCTTTCTTT | CASSDPLGDLNTEAFF
TRBJ1-3 | TRBV4-1 | NA | NA | TGCGCCAGCAGCCCTTATCCAGGAGGTCCCTCTGGAAACACCATATATTTT | CASSPYPGGPSGNTIYF
TRBJ2-5 | TRBV5-1 | many | TRBD2 | TGCGCCAGCAGCTCAAACAGCGGGGGGGCCCGTGAGACCCAGTACTTC | CASSSNSGGARETQYF
TRBJ1-5 | TRBV20-1 | many | NA | TGCAGTGCACGGACGGGCCCAAGCAATCAGCCCCAGCATTTT | CSARTGPSNQPQHF
TRBJ1-5 | TRBV5-8 | many | NA | TGTGCCAGCAGCCTCTCGGGGGCGCAGCCCCAGCATTTT | CASSLSGAQPQHF
TRBJ2-7 | TRBV4-2 | many | TRBD1 | TGTGCCAGCAGCCAAGATGGGACAGGCTCCTACGAGCAGTACTTC | CASSQDGTGSYEQYF
TRBJ2-5 | TRBV6-5 | NA | NA | TGTGCCAGCAGTTACTGGGAGGGGGACCAAGAGACCCAGTACTTC | CASSYWEGDQETQYF
TRBJ2-5 | TRBV24-1 | many | NA | TGTGCCACCAGTGATAGACTTTATCAAGAGACCCAGTACTTC | CATSDRLYQETQYF
TRBJ1-2 | TRBV5-5 | NA | NA | TGTGCCAGCAGCTTGGAATGGGGGCAAGGCTACACCTTC | CASSLEWGQGYTF
TRBJ2-1 | TRBV5-1 | many | TRBD2 | TGCGCCAGCACCCCGACTAGCGGGGGGGCGGAGCAGTTCTTC | CASTPTSGGAEQFF
TRBJ2-6 | TRBV12-3/TRBV12-4 | many | NA | TGTGCCAGCAGTTGGTACTCTGGGGCCAACGTCCTGACTTTC | CASSWYSGANVLTF
TRBJ1-2 | TRBV18 | many | TRBD1 | TGTGCCAGCTCACGGGACAGGGATGGCTACACCTTC | CASSRDRDGYTF
TRBJ2-5 | TRBV5-4 | few | TRBD2 | TGTGCCAGCAGCTACGGGACTAGCGGGGGGGTTGAAGAGACCCAGTACTTC | CASSYGTSGGVEETQYF
TRBJ2-5 | TRBV6-2/TRBV6-3 | many | NA | TGTGCCAGCAGTGGGACGGAAGAGACCCAGTACTTC | CASSGTEETQYF
TRBJ2-7 | TRBV7-3 | NA | NA | TGTGCCAGCAGCCCGGGGTTTGGGGGCGAGCAGTACTTC | CASSPGFGGEQYF
TRBJ2-1 | TRBV7-9 | many | NA | TGTGCCAGCAGCCAGGGACACCCCTCGGATGAGCAGTTCTTC | CASSQGHPSDEQFF
TRBJ1-5 | TRBV12-3/TRBV12-4 | few | NA | TGTGCCAGCAGTTTTTGGGACACGCGGCTCTATAGCAATCAGCCCCAGCATTTT | CASSFWDTRLYSNQPQHF
TRBJ1-1 | TRBV7-2 | many | TRBD1 | TGTGCCAGCAGCCCGGACAGGGCTAGGACTGAAGCTTTCTTT | CASSPDRARTEAFF
TRBJ1-1 | TRBV6-5 | many | NA | TGTGCCAGCAGTAAGGGGGGGGGAAGCACTGAAGCTTTCTTT | CASSKGGGSTEAFF
TRBJ2-7 | TRBV15 | many | NA | TGTGCCACCAGCAGAGATTTGGCCTTAGCCTACGAGCAGTACTTC | CATSRDLALAYEQYF
TRBJ2-1 | TRBV7-2 | many | TRBD1 | TGTGCCAGCAGCTCAGACAGGGGGCAGTACAATGAGCAGTTCTTC | CASSSDRGQYNEQFF
TRBJ1-1 | TRBV5-5 | many | NA | TGTGCCAGCAGCGCATACGACCAGGGGAGGAATGAAGCTTTCTTT | CASSAYDQGRNEAFF
TRBJ2-3 | TRBV20-1 | many | TRBD2 | TGCAGTGCTAGAAAGCGGGGGGGCCTTTCAGATACGCAGTATTTT | CSARKRGGLSDTQYF
TRBJ2-7 | TRBV11-3 | many | TRBD1 | TGTGCCAGCAGCTTAGAGTCAGGGGGCGAGCAGTACTTC | CASSLESGGEQYF
TRBJ2-7 | TRBV5-1 | many | NA | TGCGCCAGCAGCTTGCAGGGGCTTTTGAGGTACGAGCAGTACTTC | CASSLQGLLRYEQYF
TRBJ2-3 | TRBV7-9 | many | NA | TGTGCCAGCAGAGGGACCGAACGATCGGTGGATACGCAGTATTTT | CASRGTERSVDTQYF
TRBJ1-1 | TRBV5-1 | few | NA | TGCGCCAGCAGCTCCCAACCGCTACAGGGAGGGAACACTGAAGCTTTCTTT | CASSSQPLQGGNTEAFF
TRBJ1-1 | TRBV7-2 | many | NA | TGTGCCAGCAGCTTAGATTGGGGGGGCTTCACTGAAGCTTTCTTT | CASSLDWGGFTEAFF